The text below deals with one T cell receptor beta chain. The antigen is not known. The data derive from a study of cytomegalovirus exposure and HLA in healthy donors. About the study: The same platform as the approximately 670 first-cohort repertoires was used for the 90 to 150 validation repertoires, a later analysis reported.

Points from the study as a whole: Subsequent analysis of the approximately 110 validation repertoires found a tendency for first-cohort TCR clusters to co-occur. Overall, 164 TCR beta chains were annotated as cytomegalovirus-associated. Reports showed the classifier diagnosing cytomegalovirus status with high specificity and sensitivity.

TCRdb's copy holds only in-frame clones and misses some; the assay was immunoSEQ multiplex PCR. The table includes about 110,000 clones, about nine tenths detected once. This clonotype was sampled from a woman younger than 35 in good health and CMV-seronegative. The sequenced sample consisted of PBMCs.

The CDR3 nucleotides read TGTGCCAGCAGCCCCCGGGGACAGGGAGGATACGGCTACACCTTC. It translates to CASSPRGQGGYGYTF. This chain uses TRBV7-2 with TRBJ1-2; TRBD1 matches at 9 bases. The CDR3 has 15 amino acids. Germline loops: CDR1 SGHTA, CDR2 FQGNSA. The ends lost 5 bases at V and 8 bases at J; junction bases unmatched: 12.